This T cell receptor beta chain was sequenced for a study of OX40 agonist ivuxolimab in advanced cancers. Profiled with immunoSEQ multiplex PCR; TCRdb holds only in-frame clones, not every one. The sample yields about 67,000 clones, 85% to 90% seen once. CDR3 length equals 12 residues. The chain carries TRBV21-1 and TRBJ1-5. TRBV21-1 is a pseudogene. The material was CD4+ or CD8+ T cells sorted from blood, obtained in a trial of the OX40 agonist ivuxolimab. The clonotype originates from an adult with an advanced solid tumor such as melanoma, head and neck, liver or kidney cancer. CDR3 DNA sequence: TGTGCCAGCAGCAAATTACACTCGGCCCAGCATTTT. It yields the protein CASSKLHSAQHF.